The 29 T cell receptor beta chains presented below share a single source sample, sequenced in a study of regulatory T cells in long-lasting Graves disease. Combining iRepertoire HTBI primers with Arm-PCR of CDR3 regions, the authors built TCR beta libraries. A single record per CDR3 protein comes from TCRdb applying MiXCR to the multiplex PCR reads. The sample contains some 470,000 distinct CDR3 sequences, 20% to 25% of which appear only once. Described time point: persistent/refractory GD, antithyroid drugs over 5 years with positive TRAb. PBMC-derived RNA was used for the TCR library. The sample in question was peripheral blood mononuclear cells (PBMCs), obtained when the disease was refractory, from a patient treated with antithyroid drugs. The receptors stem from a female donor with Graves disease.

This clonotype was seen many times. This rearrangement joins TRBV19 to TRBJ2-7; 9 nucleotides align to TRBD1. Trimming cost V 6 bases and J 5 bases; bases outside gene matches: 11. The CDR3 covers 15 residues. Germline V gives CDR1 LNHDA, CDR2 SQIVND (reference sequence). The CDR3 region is CASSFGTGQTNEQYF. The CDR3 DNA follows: TGTGCCAGTAGCTTCGGGACAGGGCAGACCAACGAGCAGTACTTC.

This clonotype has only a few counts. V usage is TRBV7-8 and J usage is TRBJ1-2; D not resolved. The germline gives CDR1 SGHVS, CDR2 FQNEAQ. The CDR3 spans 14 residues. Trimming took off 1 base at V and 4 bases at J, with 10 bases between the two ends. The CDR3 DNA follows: TGTGCCAGCAGCTTAGTTGGGATAAGCTATGGCTACACCTTC. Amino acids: CASSLVGISYGYTF.

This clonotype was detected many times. CDR3 sequence reads: CASSPGMYGYTF. CDR3 nucleotide sequence: TGTGCCAGCTCTCCTGGGATGTATGGCTACACCTTC. The gene calls are TRBV11-2 and TRBJ1-2; no clear D gene. Germline loops: CDR1 SGHAT, CDR2 FQNNGV. This CDR3 spans 12 amino acids. V shed 8 bases and J shed 5 bases, with 12 bases lying between them.

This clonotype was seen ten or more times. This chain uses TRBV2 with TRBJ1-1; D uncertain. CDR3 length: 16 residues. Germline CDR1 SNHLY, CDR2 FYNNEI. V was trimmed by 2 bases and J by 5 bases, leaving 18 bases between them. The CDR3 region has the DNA TGTGCCAGCAGTGAAAACTGGGGATTCGGGAAAACTGAAGCTTTCTTT. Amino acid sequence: CASSENWGFGKTEAFF.

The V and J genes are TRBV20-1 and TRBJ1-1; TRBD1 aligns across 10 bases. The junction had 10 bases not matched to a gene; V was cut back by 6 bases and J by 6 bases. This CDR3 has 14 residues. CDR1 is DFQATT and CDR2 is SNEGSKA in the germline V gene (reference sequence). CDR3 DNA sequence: TGCAGTGCCCGGCTGACAGGGGGCATGGCTGAAGCTTTCTTT. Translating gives CSARLTGGMAEAFF.

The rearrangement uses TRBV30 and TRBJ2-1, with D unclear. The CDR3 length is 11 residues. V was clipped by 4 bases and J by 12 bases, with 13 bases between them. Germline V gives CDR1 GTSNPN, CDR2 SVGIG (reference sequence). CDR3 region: CAWTLDTAQFF. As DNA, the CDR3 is TGTGCCTGGACCCTAGACACCGCGCAGTTCTTC.

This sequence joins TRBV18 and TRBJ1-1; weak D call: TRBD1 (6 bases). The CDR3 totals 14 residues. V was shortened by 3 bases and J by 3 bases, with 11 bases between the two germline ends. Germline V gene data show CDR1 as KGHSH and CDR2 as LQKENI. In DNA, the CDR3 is TGTGCCAGCTCACCTAGGGACACCGACACTGAAGCTTTCTTT. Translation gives CASSPRDTDTEAFF.

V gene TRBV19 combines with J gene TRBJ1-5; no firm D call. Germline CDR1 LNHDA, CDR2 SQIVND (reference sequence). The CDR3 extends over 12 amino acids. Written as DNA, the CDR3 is TGTGTCGCTCGGGGAAGCAATCAGCCCCAGCATTTT. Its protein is CVARGSNQPQHF.

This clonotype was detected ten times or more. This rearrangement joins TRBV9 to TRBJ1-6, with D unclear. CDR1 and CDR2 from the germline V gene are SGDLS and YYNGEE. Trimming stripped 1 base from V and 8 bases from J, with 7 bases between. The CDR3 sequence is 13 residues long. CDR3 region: CASSVSKDSPLHF. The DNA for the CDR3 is TGTGCCAGCAGCGTATCCAAGGATTCACCCCTCCACTTT.

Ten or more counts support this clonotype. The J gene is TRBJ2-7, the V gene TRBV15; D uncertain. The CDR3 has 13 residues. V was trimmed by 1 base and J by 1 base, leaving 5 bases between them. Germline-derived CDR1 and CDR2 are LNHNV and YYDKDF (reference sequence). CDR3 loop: CATSRGHSYEQYF. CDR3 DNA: TGTGCCACCAGCAGAGGCCATTCCTACGAGCAGTACTTC.

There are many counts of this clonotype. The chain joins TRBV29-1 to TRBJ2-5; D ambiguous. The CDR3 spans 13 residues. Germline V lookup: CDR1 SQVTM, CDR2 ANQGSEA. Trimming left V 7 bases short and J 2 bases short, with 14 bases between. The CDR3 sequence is CSAERQEQETQYF. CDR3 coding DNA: TGCAGCGCCGAACGGCAGGAACAAGAGACCCAGTACTTC.

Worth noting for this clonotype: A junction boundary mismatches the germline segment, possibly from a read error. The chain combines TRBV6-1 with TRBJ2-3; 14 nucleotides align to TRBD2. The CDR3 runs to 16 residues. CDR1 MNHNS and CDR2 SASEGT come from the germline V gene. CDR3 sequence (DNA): TGTGTCAGCAGTGGGGGACTAGCGGGGGAGAGGAATACGCAGTATTTT. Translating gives CVSSGGLAGERNTQYF.

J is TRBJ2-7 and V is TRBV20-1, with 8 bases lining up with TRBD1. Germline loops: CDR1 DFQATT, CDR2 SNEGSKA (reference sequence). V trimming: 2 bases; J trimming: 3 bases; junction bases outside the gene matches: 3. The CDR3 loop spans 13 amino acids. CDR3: CSARRTGNYEQYF. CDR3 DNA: TGCAGTGCTAGACGGACAGGGAACTACGAGCAGTACTTC.

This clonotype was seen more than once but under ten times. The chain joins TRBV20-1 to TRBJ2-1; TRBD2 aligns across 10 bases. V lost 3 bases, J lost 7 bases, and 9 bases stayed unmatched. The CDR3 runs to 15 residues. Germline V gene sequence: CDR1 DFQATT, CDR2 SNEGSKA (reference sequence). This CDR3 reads CSASAAGGPYNEQFF. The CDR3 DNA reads TGCAGTGCTAGTGCAGCGGGAGGGCCTTATAATGAGCAGTTCTTC.

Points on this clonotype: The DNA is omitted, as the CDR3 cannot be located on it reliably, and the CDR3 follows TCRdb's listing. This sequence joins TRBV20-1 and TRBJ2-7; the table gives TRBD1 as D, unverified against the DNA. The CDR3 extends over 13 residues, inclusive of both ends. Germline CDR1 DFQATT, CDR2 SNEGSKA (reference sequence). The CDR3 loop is CSARVGGGAEQCF.

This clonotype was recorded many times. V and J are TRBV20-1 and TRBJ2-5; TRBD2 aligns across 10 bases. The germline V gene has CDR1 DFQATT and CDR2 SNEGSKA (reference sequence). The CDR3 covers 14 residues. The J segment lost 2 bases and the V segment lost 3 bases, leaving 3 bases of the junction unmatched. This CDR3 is CSASQREGQETQYF. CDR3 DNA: TGCAGTGCTAGTCAGCGGGAGGGGCAAGAGACCCAGTACTTC.

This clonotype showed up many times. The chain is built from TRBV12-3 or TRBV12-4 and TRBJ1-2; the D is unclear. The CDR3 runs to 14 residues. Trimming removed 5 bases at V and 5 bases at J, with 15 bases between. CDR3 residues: CASSPADGPYGYTF. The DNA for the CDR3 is TGTGCCAGCAGTCCCGCGGACGGACCTTATGGCTACACCTTC.

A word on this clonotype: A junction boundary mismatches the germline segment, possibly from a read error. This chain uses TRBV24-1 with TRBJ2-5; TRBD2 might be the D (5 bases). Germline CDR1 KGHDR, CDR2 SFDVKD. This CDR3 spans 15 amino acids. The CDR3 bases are TGTACCACCAGTGATTTATGGGAGAACCAAGAGACCCAGTACTTC. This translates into CTTSDLWENQETQYF.

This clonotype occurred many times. The CDR3 DNA is TGTGCCTGGAGTGTGGGCCCCGGCGGTCAGACCCAGTACTTC. This translates into CAWSVGPGGQTQYF. The genes are TRBV30 and TRBJ2-5; D remains unclear. The V gene's germline CDR1 is GTSNPN and CDR2 SVGIG (reference sequence). V shed 0 bases and J shed 6 bases, with 14 bases lying between them. The length of the CDR3 is 14 residues.

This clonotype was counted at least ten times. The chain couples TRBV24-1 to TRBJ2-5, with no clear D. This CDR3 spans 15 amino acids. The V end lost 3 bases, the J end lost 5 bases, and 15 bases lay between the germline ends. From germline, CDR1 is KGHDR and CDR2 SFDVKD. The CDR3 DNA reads TGTGCCACCAGTGATAAGGACCCCCGGATGGAGACCCAGTACTTC. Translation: CATSDKDPRMETQYF.

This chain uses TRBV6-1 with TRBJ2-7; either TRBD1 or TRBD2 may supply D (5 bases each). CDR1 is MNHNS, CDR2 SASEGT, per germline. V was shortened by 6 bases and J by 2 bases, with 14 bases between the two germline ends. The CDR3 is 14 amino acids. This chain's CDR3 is CASSIRDVAYEQYF. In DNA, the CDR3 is TGTGCCAGCAGCATCCGGGACGTTGCCTACGAGCAGTACTTC.

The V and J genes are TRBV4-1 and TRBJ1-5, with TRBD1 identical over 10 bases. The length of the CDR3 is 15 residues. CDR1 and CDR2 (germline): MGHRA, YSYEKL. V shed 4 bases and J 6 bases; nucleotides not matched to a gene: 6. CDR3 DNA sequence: TGCGCCAGCAGCCCGGGACAGGGGATTTCTCAGCCCCAGCATTTT. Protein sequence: CASSPGQGISQPQHF.

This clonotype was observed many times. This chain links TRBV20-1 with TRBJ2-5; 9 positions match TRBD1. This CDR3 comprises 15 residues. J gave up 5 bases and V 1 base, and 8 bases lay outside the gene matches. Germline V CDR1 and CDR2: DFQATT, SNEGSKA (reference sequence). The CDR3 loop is CSARAYRGRRETQYF. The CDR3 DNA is TGCAGTGCTAGAGCCTACAGGGGGCGCCGGGAGACCCAGTACTTC.

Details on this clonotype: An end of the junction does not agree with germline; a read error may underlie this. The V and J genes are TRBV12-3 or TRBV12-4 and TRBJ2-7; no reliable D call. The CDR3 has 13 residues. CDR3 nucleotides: TGTGCCGGCAGTTTGCACAGCCCCTACGGGCAGTACTTC. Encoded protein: CAGSLHSPYGQYF.

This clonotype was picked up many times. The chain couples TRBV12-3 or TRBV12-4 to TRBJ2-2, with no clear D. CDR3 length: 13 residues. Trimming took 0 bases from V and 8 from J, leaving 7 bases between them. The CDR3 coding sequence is TGTGCCAGCAGTTTAGCGGGTGGGGGGGAGCTGTTTTTT. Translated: CASSLAGGGELFF.

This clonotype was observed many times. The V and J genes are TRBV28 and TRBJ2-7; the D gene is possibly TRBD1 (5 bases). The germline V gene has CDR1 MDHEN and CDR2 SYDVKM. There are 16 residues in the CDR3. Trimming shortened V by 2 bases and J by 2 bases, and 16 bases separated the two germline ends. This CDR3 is CASSLVLGQGTYEQYF. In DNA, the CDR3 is TGTGCCAGCAGTTTAGTTTTGGGGCAGGGAACCTACGAGCAGTACTTC.

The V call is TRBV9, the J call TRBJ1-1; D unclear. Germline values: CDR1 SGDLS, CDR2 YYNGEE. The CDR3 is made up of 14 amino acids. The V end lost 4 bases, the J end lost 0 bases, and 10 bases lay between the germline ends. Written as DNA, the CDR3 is TGTGCCAGCAGCATCGGACTGATGAACACTGAAGCTTTCTTT. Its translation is CASSIGLMNTEAFF. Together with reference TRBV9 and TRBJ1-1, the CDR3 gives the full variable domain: DSGVTQTPKHLITATGQRVTLRCSPRSGDLSVYWYQQSLDQGLQFLIQYYNGEERAKGNILERFSAQQFPDLHSELNLSSLELGDSALYFCASSIGLMNTEAFFGQGTRLTVV.

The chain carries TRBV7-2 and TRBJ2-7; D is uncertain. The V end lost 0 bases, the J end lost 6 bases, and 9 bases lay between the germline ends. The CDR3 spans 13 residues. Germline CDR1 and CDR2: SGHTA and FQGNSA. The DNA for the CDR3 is TGTGCCAGCAGCTTAGCTACCCCGGGCGAGCAGTACTTC. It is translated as CASSLATPGEQYF.

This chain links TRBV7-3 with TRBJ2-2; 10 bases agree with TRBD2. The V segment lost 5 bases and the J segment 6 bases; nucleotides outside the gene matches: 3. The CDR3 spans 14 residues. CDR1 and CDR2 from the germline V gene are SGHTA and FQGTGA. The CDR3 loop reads CASSRTSGAGELFF. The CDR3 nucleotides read TGTGCCAGCAGCCGGACTAGCGGTGCCGGGGAGCTGTTTTTT.